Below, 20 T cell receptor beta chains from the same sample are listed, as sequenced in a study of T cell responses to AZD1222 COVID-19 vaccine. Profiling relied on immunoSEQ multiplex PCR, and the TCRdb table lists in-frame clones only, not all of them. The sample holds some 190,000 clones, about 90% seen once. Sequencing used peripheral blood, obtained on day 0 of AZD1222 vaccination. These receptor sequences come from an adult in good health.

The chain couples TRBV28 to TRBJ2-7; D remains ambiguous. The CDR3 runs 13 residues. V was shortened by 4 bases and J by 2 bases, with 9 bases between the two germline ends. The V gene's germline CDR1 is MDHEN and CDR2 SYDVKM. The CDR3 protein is CASSSKIPYEQYF. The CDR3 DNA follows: TGTGCCAGCAGTTCCAAAATTCCCTACGAGCAGTACTTC.

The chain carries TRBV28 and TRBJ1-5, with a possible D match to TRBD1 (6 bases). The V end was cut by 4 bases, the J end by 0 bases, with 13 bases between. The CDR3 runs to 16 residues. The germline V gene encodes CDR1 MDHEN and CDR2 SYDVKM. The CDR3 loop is CASSSVDSYSNQPQHF. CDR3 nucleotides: TGTGCCAGCAGTTCCGTGGACAGCTATAGCAATCAGCCCCAGCATTTT.

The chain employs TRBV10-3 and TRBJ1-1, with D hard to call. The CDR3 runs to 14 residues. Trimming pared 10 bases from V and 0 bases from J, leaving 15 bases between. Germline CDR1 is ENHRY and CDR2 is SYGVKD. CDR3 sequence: CATGSPSLNTEAFF. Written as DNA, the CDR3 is TGTGCCACCGGATCCCCCTCGTTGAACACTGAAGCTTTCTTT.

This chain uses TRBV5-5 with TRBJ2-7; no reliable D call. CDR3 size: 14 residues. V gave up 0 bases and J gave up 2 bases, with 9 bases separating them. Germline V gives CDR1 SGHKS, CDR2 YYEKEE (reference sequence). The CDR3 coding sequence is TGTGCCAGCAGCTTGGCGGCAGCCCCCTACGAGCAGTACTTC. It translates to CASSLAAAPYEQYF.

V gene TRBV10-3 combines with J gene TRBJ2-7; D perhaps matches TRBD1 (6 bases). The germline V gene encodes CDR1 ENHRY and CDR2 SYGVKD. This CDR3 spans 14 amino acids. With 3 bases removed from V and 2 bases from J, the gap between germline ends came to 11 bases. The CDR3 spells CAISDGKGAYEQYF. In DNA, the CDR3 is TGTGCCATCAGTGACGGAAAGGGGGCCTACGAGCAGTACTTC.

CDR3 DNA: TGTGCCAGCTCACCACCTAACAGCATGAACACTGAAGCTTTCTTT. Protein product: CASSPPNSMNTEAFF. V is TRBV18 and J is TRBJ1-1; D is ambiguous. Germline-derived CDR1 and CDR2 are KGHSH and LQKENI. The ends were cut back, 0 bases at V and 0 bases at J, with 8 bases in the middle. The CDR3 length is 15 residues.

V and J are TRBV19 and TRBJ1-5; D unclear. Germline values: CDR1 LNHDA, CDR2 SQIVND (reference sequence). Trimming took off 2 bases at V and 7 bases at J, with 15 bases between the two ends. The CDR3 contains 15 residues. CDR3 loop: CASSISSFQGQPQHF. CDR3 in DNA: TGTGCCAGTAGTATATCAAGTTTTCAAGGGCAGCCCCAGCATTTT.

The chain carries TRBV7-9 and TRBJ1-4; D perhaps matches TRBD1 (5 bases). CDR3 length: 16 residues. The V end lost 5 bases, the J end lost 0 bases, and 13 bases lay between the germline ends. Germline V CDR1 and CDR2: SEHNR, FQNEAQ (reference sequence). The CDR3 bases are TGTGCCAGCAGCCTCACGGGGGGTGCAACTAATGAAAAACTGTTTTTT. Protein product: CASSLTGGATNEKLFF.

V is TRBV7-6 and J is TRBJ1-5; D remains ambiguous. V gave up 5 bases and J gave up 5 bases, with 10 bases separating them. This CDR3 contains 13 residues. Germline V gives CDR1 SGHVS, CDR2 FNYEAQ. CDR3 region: CASSLRVDQPQHF. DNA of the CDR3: TGTGCCAGCAGCCTTCGGGTCGATCAGCCCCAGCATTTT.

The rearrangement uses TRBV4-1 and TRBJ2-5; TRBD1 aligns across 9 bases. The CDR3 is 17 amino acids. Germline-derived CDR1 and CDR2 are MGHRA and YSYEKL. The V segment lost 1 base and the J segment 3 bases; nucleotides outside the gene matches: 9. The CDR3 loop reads CASSQVGTGQKKETQYF. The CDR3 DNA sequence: TGCGCCAGCAGCCAAGTAGGGACAGGGCAAAAGAAAGAGACCCAGTACTTC.

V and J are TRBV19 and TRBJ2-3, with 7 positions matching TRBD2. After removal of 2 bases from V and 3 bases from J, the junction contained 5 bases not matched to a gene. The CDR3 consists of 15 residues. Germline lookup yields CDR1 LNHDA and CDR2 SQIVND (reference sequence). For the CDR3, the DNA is TGTGCCAGTAGTATATTACGGGGAGGGACAGATACGCAGTATTTT. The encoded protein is CASSILRGGTDTQYF.

CDR3 amino acids: CASSPTGPSQGYTF. The DNA for the CDR3 is TGTGCCAGCTCACCAACTGGTCCTTCTCAGGGCTACACCTTC. The chain joins TRBV18 to TRBJ1-2, with D uncertain. The CDR3 length is 14 residues. The germline CDR1 and CDR2 sequences are KGHSH and LQKENI. V was pared by 2 bases and J by 8 bases, with 15 bases between.

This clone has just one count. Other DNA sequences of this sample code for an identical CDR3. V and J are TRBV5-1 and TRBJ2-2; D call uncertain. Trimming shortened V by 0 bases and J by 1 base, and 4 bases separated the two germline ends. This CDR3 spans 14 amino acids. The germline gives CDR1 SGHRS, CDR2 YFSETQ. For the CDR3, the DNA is TGCGCCAGCAGCTTGGAGGGGAACACCGGGGAGCTGTTTTTT. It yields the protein CASSLEGNTGELFF.

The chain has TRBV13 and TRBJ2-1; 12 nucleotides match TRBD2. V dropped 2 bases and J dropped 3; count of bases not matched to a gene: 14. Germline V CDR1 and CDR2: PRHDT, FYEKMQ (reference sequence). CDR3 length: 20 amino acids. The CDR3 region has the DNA TGTGCCAGCAGCTTATCCCTGGCTAGCGGGGGGGCATATCTCTACAATGAGCAGTTCTTC. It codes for CASSLSLASGGAYLYNEQFF.

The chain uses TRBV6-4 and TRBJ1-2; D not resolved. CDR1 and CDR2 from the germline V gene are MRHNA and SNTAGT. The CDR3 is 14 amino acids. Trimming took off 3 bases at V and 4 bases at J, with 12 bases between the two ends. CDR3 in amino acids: CASSEFSQAYGYTF. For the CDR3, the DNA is TGTGCCAGCAGTGAATTCTCCCAGGCCTATGGCTACACCTTC.

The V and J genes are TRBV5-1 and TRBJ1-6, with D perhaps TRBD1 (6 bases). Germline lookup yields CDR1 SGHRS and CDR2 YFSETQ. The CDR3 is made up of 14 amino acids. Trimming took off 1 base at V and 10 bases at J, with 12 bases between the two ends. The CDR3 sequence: CASSLQGTGSPLHF. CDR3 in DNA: TGCGCCAGCAGCTTGCAGGGGACGGGATCACCCCTCCACTTT.

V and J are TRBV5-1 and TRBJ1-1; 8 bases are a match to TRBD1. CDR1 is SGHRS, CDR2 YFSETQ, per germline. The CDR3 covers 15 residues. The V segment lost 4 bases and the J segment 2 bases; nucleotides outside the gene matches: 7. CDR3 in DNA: TGCGCCAGCAGCACAGACGGACAGGGCAACACTGAAGCTTTCTTT. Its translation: CASSTDGQGNTEAFF.

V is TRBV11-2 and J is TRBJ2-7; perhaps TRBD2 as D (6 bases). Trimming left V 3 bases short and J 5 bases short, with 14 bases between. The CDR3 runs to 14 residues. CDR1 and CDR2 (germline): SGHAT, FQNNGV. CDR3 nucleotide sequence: TGTGCCAGCAGCTTGGTGACTAGTCTTAACGAGCAGTACTTC. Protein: CASSLVTSLNEQYF.

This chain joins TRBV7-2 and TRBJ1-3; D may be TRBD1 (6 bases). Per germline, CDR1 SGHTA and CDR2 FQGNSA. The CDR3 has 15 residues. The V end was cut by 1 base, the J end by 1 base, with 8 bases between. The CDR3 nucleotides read TGTGCCAGCAGCTTAGGGCAGGGGTCTGGAAACACCATATATTTT. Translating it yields CASSLGQGSGNTIYF. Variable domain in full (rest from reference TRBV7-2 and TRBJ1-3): GAGVSQSPSNKVTEKGKDVELRCDPISGHTALYWYRQSLGQGLEFLIYFQGNSAPDKSGLPSDRFSAERTGGSVSTLTIQRTQQEDSAVYLCASSLGQGSGNTIYFGEGSWLTVV.

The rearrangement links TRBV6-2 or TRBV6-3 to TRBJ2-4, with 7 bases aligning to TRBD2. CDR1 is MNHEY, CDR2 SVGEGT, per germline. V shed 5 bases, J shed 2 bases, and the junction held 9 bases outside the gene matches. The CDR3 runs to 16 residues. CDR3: CASSQSMGGTKNIQYF. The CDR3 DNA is TGTGCCAGCAGTCAGTCCATGGGAGGGACCAAAAACATTCAGTACTTC.